This TCR beta chain was found in a study of shared clonotypes between healthy human individuals. Study at large: Ranging from 18 to 49 in age, donors were a couple of women and a few men.

Per the germline V gene, CDR1 is SGDLS and CDR2 is YYNGEE. Deletions cut 4 bases from V and 0 bases from J, with 14 bases between. CDR3 size: 16 residues. Only in-frame clones appear in the TCRdb table, and some are missing; sequencing was by immunoSEQ multiplex PCR. The sample comprises about half a million clones, about 76% of which are singletons, and 13% rests with the top ten. The origin of this receptor is a woman aged 40 to 55 in good health. Some clones in this sample may be carry-over from other donors' samples. Specimen: PBMCs. The chain is built from TRBV9 and TRBJ1-3; D is perhaps TRBD1 (6 bases). The CDR3 reads CASSPRGGSSGNTIYF. In DNA form, the CDR3 reads TGTGCCAGCAGCCCCAGAGGGGGGTCCTCTGGAAACACCATATATTTT.